This T cell receptor (beta chain) comes out of a study of cytomegalovirus exposure and HLA in healthy donors. Libraries were prepared by immunoSEQ multiplex PCR; TCRdb keeps only in-frame clonotypes and omits some of them. The sample has approximately 230,000 clones, 87% seen once. These donors were members of the approximately 120-subject validation cohort, a group separate from the approximately 670-subject first cohort. V gave up 4 bases and J gave up 5 bases, with 11 bases separating them. Germline V gene sequence: CDR1 MGHRA, CDR2 YSYEKL. The CDR3 covers 13 residues. In this sample, this clone turned up once.

This chain joins TRBV4-1 and TRBJ1-1; TRBD1 is a possible D gene (6 bases). The material sequenced was PBMCs. This TCR came from a man aged 18-30 years in good health and CMV-seropositive. CDR3: CASSLTGLTEAFF. CDR3 DNA sequence: TGCGCCAGCAGCCTAACAGGGTTGACTGAAGCTTTCTTT.